The T cell receptor (beta chain) described here comes from a study of OX40 agonist ivuxolimab in advanced cancers. About the study: While on treatment, patients had intravenous ivuxolimab at 0.01 to 10 mg/kg every 2 weeks.

CDR1 and CDR2 from the germline V gene are SQVTM and ANQGSEA. This CDR3 is 13 amino acids long. The data were produced by immunoSEQ multiplex PCR, yet TCRdb's version contains in-frame clones alone and is incomplete. This table has 65,000 to 85,000 clones, around nine tenths appearing once. Details on this clone: Its specificity is not known.

Points from the study as a whole: The mean number of expanded clones was higher in CD8+ T cells than in CD4+.

The chain uses TRBV29-1 and TRBJ1-2; D ambiguous. This sample comprised CD4+ or CD8+ T cells sorted from blood, obtained in a trial of the OX40 agonist ivuxolimab. The source is an adult with an advanced solid tumor such as melanoma, head and neck, liver or kidney cancer. In nucleotides, the CDR3 is TGCAGTACGGTACCTCCTTATAACTATGGCTACACCTTC. This codes for CSTVPPYNYGYTF. Full variable domain (rest looked up from reference TRBV29-1 and TRBJ1-2): SAVISQKPSRDICQRGTSLTIQCQVDSQVTMMFWYRQQPGQSLTLIATANQGSEATYESGFVIDKFPISRPNLTFSTLTVSNMSPEDSSIYLCSTVPPYNYGYTFGSGTRLTVV.